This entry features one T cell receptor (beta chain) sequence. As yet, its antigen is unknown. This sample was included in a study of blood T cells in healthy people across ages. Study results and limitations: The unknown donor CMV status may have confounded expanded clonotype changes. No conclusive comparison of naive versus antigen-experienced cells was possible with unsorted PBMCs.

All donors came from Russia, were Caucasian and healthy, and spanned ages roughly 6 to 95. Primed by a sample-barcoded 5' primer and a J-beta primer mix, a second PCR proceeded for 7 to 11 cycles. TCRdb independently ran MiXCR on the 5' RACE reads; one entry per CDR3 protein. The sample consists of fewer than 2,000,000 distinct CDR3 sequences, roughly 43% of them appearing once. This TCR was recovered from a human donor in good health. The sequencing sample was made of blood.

The CDR3 is CASRPQGRETQYF. CDR3 sequence (DNA): TGTGCCAGCCGCCCACAGGGGCGAGAGACCCAGTACTTC. V gene TRBV12-3 or TRBV12-4 combines with J gene TRBJ2-5, with 7 bases matching TRBD1. This CDR3 has 13 amino acids. Losses at the gene ends were 8 bases for V and 4 bases for J; bases not matched to a gene: 7.